This TCR beta chain was retrieved from a study of OX40 agonist ivuxolimab in advanced cancers. Study as a whole: Patients in dose escalation had liver, melanoma, kidney or head and neck cancers. Overall study findings and caveats: The study found that CD8+ T cells averaged more expanded clones than CD4+.

The data were produced by immunoSEQ multiplex PCR, yet TCRdb's version contains in-frame clones alone and is incomplete. The sample includes some 110,000 clones, over 75% of them seen just once. In regard to this clone: Its antigen remains unknown.

Looked up from germline, CDR1 is SGHNT and CDR2 is YYREEE (reference sequence). V lost 4 bases to trimming and J lost 4 bases; unmatched junction nucleotides: 7. The CDR3 is made up of 14 amino acids. The input for sequencing was CD4+ or CD8+ T cells sorted from blood, taken in a trial of the OX40 agonist ivuxolimab. This TCR was sampled from an adult with an advanced solid tumor such as melanoma, head and neck, liver or kidney cancer. The gene calls are TRBV5-4 and TRBJ1-2; 7 bases are shared with TRBD1. The CDR3 region is CASSPQGGFYGYTF. The CDR3, as DNA: TGTGCCAGCAGCCCCCAGGGGGGGTTCTATGGCTACACCTTC. The complete variable domain, with remaining parts taken from reference TRBV5-4 and TRBJ1-2, reads ETGVTQSPTHLIKTRGQQVTLRCSSQSGHNTVSWYQQALGQGPQFIFQYYREEENGRGNFPPRFSGLQFPNYSSELNVNALELDDSALYLCASSPQGGFYGYTFGSGTRLTVV.